Reported below is one TCR beta chain. Using immunoSEQ multiplex PCR, the repertoire was profiled, and TCRdb retains in-frame clones only, with some absent. This table has roughly 59,000 clones, about 80% appearing once. The sample comes from a study of blood T cell repertoires in COVID-19. Overall study: Nucleic acid was either cDNA or gDNA, and it came from T cells, B-cell-depleted T cells, or PBMCs.

The CDR3 has 12 amino acids. Germline V gene lookup returns CDR1 LGHDT and CDR2 YNNKEL (reference sequence). The germline V and J ends were trimmed by 0 bases and 6 bases, with 6 bases remaining between them. The gene calls are TRBV3-1 (or the pseudogene TRBV3-2) and TRBJ2-7; D ambiguous. The sequencing sample was made of peripheral blood. The origin of this receptor is a woman of 80 years or more with acute or convalescent COVID-19. The CDR3 sequence: CASSQDVLEQYF. For the CDR3, the DNA is TGTGCCAGCAGCCAAGATGTCCTCGAGCAGTACTTC.